Each of the 17 T cell receptor beta chains below was sequenced from the same sample in a study of shared clonotypes between healthy human individuals. Assay used: immunoSEQ multiplex PCR; TCRdb lists only in-frame clones, some missing. The top ten hold under 0.45% of the sample, which has 2 million to 2.5 million clones, approximately 95% seen once. Sample: naive CD4+ T cells from PBMCs. The sample's subset: CD45RA+ positively selected. These receptors came from a man between 18 and 35 years old in good health. Some clones in this sample may be carry-over from other donors' samples.

This sequence joins TRBV28 and TRBJ2-3; 8 positions agree with TRBD2. V lost 7 bases, J lost 3 bases, and 12 bases stayed unmatched. The CDR3 spans 16 residues. In germline, CDR1 is MDHEN, CDR2 SYDVKM. The CDR3 nucleotides are TGTGCCAGCAAACTACCGGGACTAGAAGGGACAGATACGCAGTATTTT. It yields the protein CASKLPGLEGTDTQYF.

V usage is TRBV6-1 and J usage is TRBJ2-2, with TRBD1 as a possible D gene (6 bases). Trimming took off 7 bases at V and 1 base at J, with 10 bases between the two ends. CDR1 and CDR2 from the germline V gene are MNHNS and SASEGT. This CDR3 contains 14 residues. The CDR3: CASTRDMNTGELFF. The CDR3 bases are TGTGCCAGCACCCGGGACATGAACACCGGGGAGCTGTTTTTT.

The rearrangement links TRBV7-3 to TRBJ2-1; D is possibly TRBD2 (5 bases). V was shortened by 5 bases and J by 7 bases, with 15 bases between the two germline ends. Germline V gene sequence: CDR1 SGHTA, CDR2 FQGTGA. This CDR3 is built from 14 residues. CDR3: CASSPTSSGNEQFF. As DNA, the CDR3 is TGTGCCAGCAGCCCCACGTCGAGCGGAAATGAGCAGTTCTTC. The complete variable domain, with remaining parts taken from reference TRBV7-3 and TRBJ2-1, reads GAGVSQTPSNKVTEKGKYVELRCDPISGHTALYWYRQSLGQGPEFLIYFQGTGAADDSGLPNDRFFAVRPEGSVSTLKIQRTERGDSAVYLCASSPTSSGNEQFFGPGTRLTVL.

This chain connects TRBV10-3 to TRBJ2-5; 7 bases map to TRBD2. This CDR3 is built from 13 residues. V was clipped by 6 bases and J by 5 bases; unmatched bases: 6. CDR1 and CDR2 (germline): ENHRY, SYGVKD. CDR3 amino acids: CAIRGAGFETQYF. The CDR3 nucleotides are TGTGCCATCAGAGGAGCGGGGTTCGAGACCCAGTACTTC.

The chain is built from TRBV5-6 and TRBJ2-4; 10 bases agree with TRBD1. Losses at the gene ends were 4 bases for V and 7 bases for J; bases not matched to a gene: 2. Germline loops: CDR1 SGHDT, CDR2 YYEEEE. The CDR3 has 13 residues. The CDR3, as DNA: TGTGCCAGCAGCCGACAGGGGGCGAACATTCAGTACTTC. It specifies CASSRQGANIQYF.

With regard to this clone: Other DNA sequences in this sample translate to the same CDR3. CDR3 nucleotide sequence: TGTGCCAGCAGCCCAAGACTAGCGGGAGGGAATGAGCAGTTCTTC. It translates to CASSPRLAGGNEQFF. The chain joins TRBV7-2 to TRBJ2-1; 14 bases line up with TRBD2. J gave up 7 bases and V 5 bases, and 4 bases lay outside the gene matches. Germline CDR1 reads SGHTA; CDR2 reads FQGNSA. The CDR3 extends over 15 amino acids.

The chain joins TRBV2 to TRBJ2-3; D is unclear. CDR3 length: 12 amino acids. Trimming shortened V by 6 bases and J by 11 bases, and 15 bases separated the two germline ends. CDR1 is SNHLY, CDR2 FYNNEI, per germline. CDR3 amino acids: CASSGEDVEQYF. The CDR3 nucleotides are TGTGCCAGCAGCGGTGAGGACGTCGAGCAGTATTTT.

The V and J genes are TRBV29-1 and TRBJ2-1; no clear D gene. The V gene's germline CDR1 is SQVTM and CDR2 ANQGSEA. Deletions cut 0 bases from V and 9 bases from J, with 6 bases between. This CDR3 spans 11 amino acids. CDR3 sequence reads: CSVEEVGEQFF. The CDR3 DNA sequence: TGCAGCGTTGAAGAGGTGGGTGAGCAGTTCTTC.

The chain couples TRBV5-1 to TRBJ1-2, with a tentative D call TRBD1 (6 bases). Germline loops: CDR1 SGHRS, CDR2 YFSETQ. This CDR3 contains 14 residues. Trimming removed 4 bases from V and 4 bases from J, with 14 bases in between. CDR3: CASSTTTGFYGYTF. CDR3 DNA: TGCGCCAGCAGCACAACCACAGGGTTCTATGGCTACACCTTC.

This rearrangement joins TRBV13 to TRBJ2-7; no definite D call. The CDR3 is 16 amino acids. Trimming took off 0 bases at V and 3 bases at J, with 15 bases between the two ends. Looked up from germline, CDR1 is PRHDT and CDR2 is FYEKMQ (reference sequence). CDR3 sequence: CASSLGTGDPYYEQYF. The CDR3 DNA follows: TGTGCCAGCAGCTTAGGTACTGGGGATCCCTACTACGAGCAGTACTTC.

V and J are TRBV2 and TRBJ2-7; weak D call: TRBD2 (5 bases). With 7 bases removed from V and 0 bases from J, the gap between germline ends came to 10 bases. Germline CDR1 SNHLY, CDR2 FYNNEI. CDR3 length equals 13 residues. CDR3 residues: CASTSSGSYEQYF. The CDR3 DNA is TGTGCCAGCACGTCCAGCGGCTCCTACGAGCAGTACTTC.

This rearrangement joins TRBV28 to TRBJ2-5; D perhaps matches TRBD2 (6 bases). This CDR3 spans 12 amino acids. Germline V gene lookup returns CDR1 MDHEN and CDR2 SYDVKM. Trimming took 5 bases from V and 12 from J, leaving 16 bases between them. Written as DNA, the CDR3 is TGTGCCAGCAGTATCCGGAGGGAGGTGAAGTACTTC. As protein: CASSIRREVKYF.

The rearrangement joins TRBV4-1 to TRBJ2-1; D tentatively reads TRBD1 or TRBD2 (5 bases each). Germline CDR1 MGHRA, CDR2 YSYEKL. The CDR3 sequence is 14 residues long. V lost 4 bases and J lost 6, with 13 bases in between. CDR3 amino acids: CASSPRDPRNEQFF. CDR3 nucleotides: TGCGCCAGCAGCCCCCGGGACCCGCGCAATGAGCAGTTCTTC.

The chain joins TRBV19 to TRBJ1-3; D is undetermined. In germline, CDR1 is LNHDA, CDR2 SQIVND (reference sequence). V was cut by 7 bases and J by 7 bases, with 11 bases left in between. The CDR3 is 12 amino acids. The CDR3, as DNA: TGTGCCAGTACCACCTTTCGTAACACCATATATTTT. Amino acid sequence: CASTTFRNTIYF. The variable domain in full, completed from reference TRBV19 and TRBJ1-3, reads DGGITQSPKYLFRKEGQNVTLSCEQNLNHDAMYWYRQDPGQGLRLIYYSQIVNDFQKGDIAEGYSVSREKKESFPLTVTSAQKNPTAFYLCASTTFRNTIYFGEGSWLTVV.

V usage is TRBV18 and J usage is TRBJ1-4; D is unclear. The CDR3 is made up of 14 amino acids. Germline V gene data show CDR1 as KGHSH and CDR2 as LQKENI. The V end was cut by 6 bases, the J end by 7 bases, with 15 bases between. The CDR3 loop reads CASSHQDGGEKLFF. In DNA, the CDR3 is TGTGCCAGCTCCCACCAAGACGGCGGTGAAAAACTGTTTTTT.

As concerns this clone: This sample includes further DNA sequences coding for the same CDR3. The CDR3, as DNA: TGTGCCAGCAGCGCCGACAGGGGATATGGCTACACCTTC. Amino acids: CASSADRGYGYTF. The chain joins TRBV5-6 to TRBJ1-2; 8 nucleotides line up with TRBD1. Germline V gives CDR1 SGHDT, CDR2 YYEEEE. The CDR3 totals 13 residues. Losses at the gene ends were 4 bases for V and 5 bases for J; bases not matched to a gene: 4.

This clone showed up just a few times. The chain joins TRBV5-6 to TRBJ1-1; no clear D. CDR1 is SGHDT, CDR2 YYEEEE, per germline. V lost 0 bases, J lost 11 bases, and 14 bases lay in between. The CDR3 is 13 amino acids. The DNA of the CDR3 is TGTGCCAGCAGCTTGGGAGCATCAGGAGCCGCTTTCTTT. It specifies CASSLGASGAAFF.